This T cell receptor (beta chain) was obtained from a study of blood T cell repertoires in COVID-19. Data came from immunoSEQ multiplex PCR; TCRdb stores just in-frame clones and leaves some out. The sample holds fewer than 35,000 clones, approximately 89% seen once. The V end was cut by 3 bases, the J end by 3 bases, with 9 bases between. Germline V gene sequence: CDR1 LNHDA, CDR2 SQIVND (reference sequence). The length of the CDR3 is 14 residues. The sequence was collected from a man in his 60s with acute or convalescent COVID-19. The sequenced sample consisted of peripheral blood. The chain uses TRBV19 and TRBJ1-3; D is unclear. DNA of the CDR3: TGTGCCAGTAGTATGATAGCGGGTGGAAACACCATATATTTT. As protein: CASSMIAGGNTIYF.